This T cell receptor beta chain was observed in a study of tumor-infiltrating lymphocytes in primary liver carcinoma. CDR3 length: 18 residues. Trimming cost V 2 bases and J 6 bases, with 24 bases left between them. The germline gives CDR1 MGHRA, CDR2 YSYEKL. A constant-region primer primed TCR beta cDNA synthesis from 500 to 550 ng of total RNA. Three rounds of nested multiplex PCR with slightly modified ARM-PCR produced TCR beta libraries. Primers for the first two PCR rounds were TRBV1-TRBV30 forward primers and a C-beta reverse primer (around 11 cycles per round). TCRdb re-analysed the multiplex PCR reads in MiXCR, keeping a single row per CDR3 protein. The repertoire includes tens of thousands of distinct CDR3 sequences, roughly 80% of them detected once, and about two fifths sits in the top ten. Starting material for RNA and DNA co-extraction consisted of about 17-32 mg of unsorted bulk tissue. Chronic HBV infection was present, with no prior treatment.

Sequenced input: liver tumor tissue from sampling region 4. The subset: tumor region T4, right-lateral pole. The chain recombines TRBV4-1 with TRBJ2-3; D gene uncertain. This receptor was taken from a woman younger than 45 with primary liver carcinoma and hepatitis B virus infection. The DNA for the CDR3 is TGCGCCAGCAGCCAACTAGGCGTGGTAACTGAAGACCCGGATACGCAGTATTTT. This encodes CASSQLGVVTEDPDTQYF.